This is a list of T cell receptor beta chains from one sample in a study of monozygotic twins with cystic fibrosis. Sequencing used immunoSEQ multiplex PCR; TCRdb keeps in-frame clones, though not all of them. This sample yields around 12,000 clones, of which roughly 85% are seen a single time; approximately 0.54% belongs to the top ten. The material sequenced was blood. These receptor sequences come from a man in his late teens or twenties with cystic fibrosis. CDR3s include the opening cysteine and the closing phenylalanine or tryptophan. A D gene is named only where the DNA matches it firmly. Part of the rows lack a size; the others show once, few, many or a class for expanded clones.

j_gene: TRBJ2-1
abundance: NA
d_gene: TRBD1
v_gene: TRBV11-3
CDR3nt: TGTGCCAGCAGTCAAGACAGGGGACCTTACAATGAGCAGTTCTTC
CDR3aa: CASSQDRGPYNEQFF

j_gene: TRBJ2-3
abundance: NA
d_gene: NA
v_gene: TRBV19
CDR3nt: TGTGCCAGTAGTACAGGGAGTCCTTACACAGATACGCAGTATTTT
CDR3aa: CASSTGSPYTDTQYF

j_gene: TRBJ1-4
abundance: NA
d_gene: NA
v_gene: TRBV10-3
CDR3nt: TGTGCCATCAGTGAAGGGGTCCCAAATGAAAAACTGTTTTTT
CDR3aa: CAISEGVPNEKLFF

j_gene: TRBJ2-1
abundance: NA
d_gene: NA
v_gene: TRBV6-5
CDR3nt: TGTGCCAGCAGTCACGAAGGGGGGGCTAGGGATGAGCAGTTCTTC
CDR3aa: CASSHEGGARDEQFF

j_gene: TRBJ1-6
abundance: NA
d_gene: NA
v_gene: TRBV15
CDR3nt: TGTGCCACCGGGCCAGGGAGACGGAATTCACCCCTCCACTTT
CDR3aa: CATGPGRRNSPLHF

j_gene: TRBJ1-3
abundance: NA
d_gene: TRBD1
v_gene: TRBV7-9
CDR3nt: TGTGCCAGCAGCTCTGGGGGGACAGGTGATGGAAACACCATATATTTT
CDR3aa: CASSSGGTGDGNTIYF

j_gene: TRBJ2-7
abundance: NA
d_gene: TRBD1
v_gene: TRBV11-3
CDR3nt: TGTGCCAGCAGCCCTACTGCGGGACAGGGATCCTACGAGCAGTACTTC
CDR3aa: CASSPTAGQGSYEQYF

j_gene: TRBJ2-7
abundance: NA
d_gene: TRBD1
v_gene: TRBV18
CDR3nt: TGTGCCAGCTCAATCGGACAGGGGGCCCCCTACGAGCAGTACTTC
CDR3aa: CASSIGQGAPYEQYF

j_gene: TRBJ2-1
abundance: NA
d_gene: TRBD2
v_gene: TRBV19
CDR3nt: TGTGCCAGTAGTATCAACCCGGTCGGGGGGGAGCAGTTCTTC
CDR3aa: CASSINPVGGEQFF

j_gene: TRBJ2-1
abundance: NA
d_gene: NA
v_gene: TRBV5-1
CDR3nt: TGCGCCAGCAGCTTGGGGGAGTTGGGGGCATACAATGAGCAGTTCTTC
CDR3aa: CASSLGELGAYNEQFF

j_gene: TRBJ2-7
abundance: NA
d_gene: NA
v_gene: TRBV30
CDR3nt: TGTGCCTGGAGTGACCGTTCCTACGAGCAGTACTTC
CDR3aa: CAWSDRSYEQYF

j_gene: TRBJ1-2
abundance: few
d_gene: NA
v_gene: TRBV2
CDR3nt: TGTGCCAGCGGGACTGCCTATGGCTACACCTTC
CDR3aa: CASGTAYGYTF

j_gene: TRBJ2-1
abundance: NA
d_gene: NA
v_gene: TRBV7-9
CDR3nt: TGTGCCAGCGGCTGGGGTCAGGTACTCTACAATGAGCAGTTCTTC
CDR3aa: CASGWGQVLYNEQFF

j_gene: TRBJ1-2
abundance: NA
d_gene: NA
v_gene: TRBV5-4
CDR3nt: TGTGCCAGCAGCTTGGGGCAGGAACAAAACTATGGCTACACCTTC
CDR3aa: CASSLGQEQNYGYTF

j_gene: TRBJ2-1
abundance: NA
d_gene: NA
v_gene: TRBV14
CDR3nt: TGTGCCAGCAGCCCCGTTCGGGAGCAGTTCTTC
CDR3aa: CASSPVREQFF

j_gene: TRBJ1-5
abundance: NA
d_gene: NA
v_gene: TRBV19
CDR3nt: TGTGCCAGTAGTAAAAACAGGGATAGCAATCAGCCCCAGCATTTT
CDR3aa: CASSKNRDSNQPQHF

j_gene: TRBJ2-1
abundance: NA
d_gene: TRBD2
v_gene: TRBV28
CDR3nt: TGTGCCAGCAGTCCTCTTGGGCTAGCGGGTTACAATGAGCAGTTCTTC
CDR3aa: CASSPLGLAGYNEQFF

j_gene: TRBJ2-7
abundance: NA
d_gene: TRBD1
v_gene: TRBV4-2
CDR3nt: TGTGCCAGCAGCCAATTTAGACAGGGCCCACCTTACGAGCAGTACTTC
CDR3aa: CASSQFRQGPPYEQYF

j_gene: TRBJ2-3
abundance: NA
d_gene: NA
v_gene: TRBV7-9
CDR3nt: TGTGCCAGCAGCCCTGGTCCAGATACGCAGTATTTT
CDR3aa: CASSPGPDTQYF

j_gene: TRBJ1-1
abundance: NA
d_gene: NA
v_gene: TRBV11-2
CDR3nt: TGTGCCAGCAGCTTAACCGCAGGCGCCTTATCAGGCGGTGAAGCTTTCTTT
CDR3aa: CASSLTAGALSGGEAFF

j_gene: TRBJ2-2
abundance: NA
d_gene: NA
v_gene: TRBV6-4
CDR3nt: TGTGCCAGCAGCCCCCGACGTACGGACACCGGGGAGCTGTTTTTT
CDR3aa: CASSPRRTDTGELFF

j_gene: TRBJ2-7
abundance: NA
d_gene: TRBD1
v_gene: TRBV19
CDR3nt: TGTGCCAGTAGTATAGGGACAGGGCTCTCCTACGAGCAGTACTTC
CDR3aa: CASSIGTGLSYEQYF

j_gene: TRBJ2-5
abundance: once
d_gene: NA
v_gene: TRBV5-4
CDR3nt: TGTGCCAGCAGCTTGCCTGGCATCCAAGAGACCCAGTACTTC
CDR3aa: CASSLPGIQETQYF

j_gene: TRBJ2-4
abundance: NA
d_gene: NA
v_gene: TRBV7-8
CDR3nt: TGTGCCAGCAAACGGATCGAGGCCTCGGACATTCAGTACTTC
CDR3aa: CASKRIEASDIQYF

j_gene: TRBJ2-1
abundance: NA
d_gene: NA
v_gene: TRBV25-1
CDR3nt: TGTGCCAGCAGGGGAGGGGCGGACAGGGCTTACAATGAGCAGTTCTTC
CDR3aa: CASRGGADRAYNEQFF

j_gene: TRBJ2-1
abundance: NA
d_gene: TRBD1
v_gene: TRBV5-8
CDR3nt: TGTGCCAGCAGCTTCCTCCGGCCCGGGACAGATTACAATGAGCAGTTCTTC
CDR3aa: CASSFLRPGTDYNEQFF

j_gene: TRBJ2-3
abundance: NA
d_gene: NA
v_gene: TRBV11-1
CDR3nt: TGTGCCAGCAGACCTCCGGGACTGCACACAGATACGCAGTATTTT
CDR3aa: CASRPPGLHTDTQYF

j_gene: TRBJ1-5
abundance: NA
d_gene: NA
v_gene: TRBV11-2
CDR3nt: TGTGCCAGCAGCTTAGAGGGGAATAGCAATCAGCCCCAGCATTTT
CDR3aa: CASSLEGNSNQPQHF

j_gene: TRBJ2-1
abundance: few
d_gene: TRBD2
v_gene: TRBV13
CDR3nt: TGTGCCAGCAGCTTAGTTTCCGTAGGGCTAGCGGGTAGGAATGAGCAGTTCTTC
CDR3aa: CASSLVSVGLAGRNEQFF

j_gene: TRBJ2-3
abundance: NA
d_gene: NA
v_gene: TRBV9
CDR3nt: TGTGCCAGCAGCCCCCGCACAGATACGCAGTATTTT
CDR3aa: CASSPRTDTQYF

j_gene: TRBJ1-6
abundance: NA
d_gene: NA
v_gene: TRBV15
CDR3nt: TGTGCCACCAGCAGGGGGTGGCAGAATAATTCACCCCTCCACTTT
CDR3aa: CATSRGWQNNSPLHF

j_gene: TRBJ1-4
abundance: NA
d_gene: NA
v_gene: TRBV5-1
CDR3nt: TGCGCCAGCAGCCTAGGGGGAGTGGTGGCAGGTGGAGAAAAACTGTTTTTT
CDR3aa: CASSLGGVVAGGEKLFF

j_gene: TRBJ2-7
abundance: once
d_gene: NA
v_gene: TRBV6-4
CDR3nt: TGTGCCAGCAGTGAAACTAGCTACGGGGTCGGCTACGAGCAGTACTTC
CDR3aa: CASSETSYGVGYEQYF

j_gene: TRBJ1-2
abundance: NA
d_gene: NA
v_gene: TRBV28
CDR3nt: TGTGCCAGCAGTTACGGAGAGCCGGAAGATGGCTACACCTTC
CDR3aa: CASSYGEPEDGYTF

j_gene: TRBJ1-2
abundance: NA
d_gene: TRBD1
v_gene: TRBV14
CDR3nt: TGTGCCAGCAGCCACCTCACGGGACAGGGTTCGGATGGCTACACCTTC
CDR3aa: CASSHLTGQGSDGYTF

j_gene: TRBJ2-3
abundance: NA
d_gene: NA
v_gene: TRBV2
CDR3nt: TGTGCCAGCAGGGTCACTCTTCACACAGATACGCAGTATTTT
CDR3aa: CASRVTLHTDTQYF

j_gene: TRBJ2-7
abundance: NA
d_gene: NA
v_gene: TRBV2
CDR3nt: TGTGCCAGCAGTGAAGTCGGCGGGGACCAGTACGAGCAGTACTTC
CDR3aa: CASSEVGGDQYEQYF

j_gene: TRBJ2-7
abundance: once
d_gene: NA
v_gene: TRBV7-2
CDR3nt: TGTGCCAGCAGCTTACTAGTGTTCTACGAGCAGTACTTC
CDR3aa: CASSLLVFYEQYF

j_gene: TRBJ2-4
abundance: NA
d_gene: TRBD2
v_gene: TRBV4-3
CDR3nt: TGCGCCAGCAGCCAGACACCCGGACTAGCGGGGGGGCCTTGGGAAAACATTCAGTACTTC
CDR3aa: CASSQTPGLAGGPWENIQYF

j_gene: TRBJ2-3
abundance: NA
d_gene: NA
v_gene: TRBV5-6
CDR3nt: TGTGCCAGCAGCTTTGTTCAGGGAACCACAGATACGCAGTATTTT
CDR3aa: CASSFVQGTTDTQYF

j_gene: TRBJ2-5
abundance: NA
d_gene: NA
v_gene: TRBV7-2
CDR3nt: TGTGCCAGCAGCTTAAAGCGCAGGGAGACCCAGTACTTC
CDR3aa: CASSLKRRETQYF

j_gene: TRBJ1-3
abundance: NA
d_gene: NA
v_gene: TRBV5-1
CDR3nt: TGCGCCAGCAGCTTAGGCCTTTTAGGGACGGACCCTGGAAACACCATATATTTT
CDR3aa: CASSLGLLGTDPGNTIYF

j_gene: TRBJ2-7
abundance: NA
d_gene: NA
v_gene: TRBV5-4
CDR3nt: TGTGCCAGCAGCTTGAAACTACTAGGGCTGGGCGAGCAGTACTTC
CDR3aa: CASSLKLLGLGEQYF

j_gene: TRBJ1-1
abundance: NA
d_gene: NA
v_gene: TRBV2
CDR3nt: TGTGCCAGCCCCAAGGGTGAAGCTTTCTTT
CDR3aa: CASPKGEAFF

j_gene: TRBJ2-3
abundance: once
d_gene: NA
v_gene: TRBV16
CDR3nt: TGTGCCAGCAGCCAATACATCGGCGATACGCAGTATTTT
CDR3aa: CASSQYIGDTQYF